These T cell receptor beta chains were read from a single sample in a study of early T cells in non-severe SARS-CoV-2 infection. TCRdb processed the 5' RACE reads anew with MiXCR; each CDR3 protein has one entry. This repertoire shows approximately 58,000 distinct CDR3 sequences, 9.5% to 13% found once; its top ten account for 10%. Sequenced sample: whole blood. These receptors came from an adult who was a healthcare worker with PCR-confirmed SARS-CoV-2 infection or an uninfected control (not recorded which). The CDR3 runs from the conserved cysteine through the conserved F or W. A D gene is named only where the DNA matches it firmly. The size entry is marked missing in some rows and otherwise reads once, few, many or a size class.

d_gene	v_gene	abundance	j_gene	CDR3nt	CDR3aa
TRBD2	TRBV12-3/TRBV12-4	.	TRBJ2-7	TGTGCCAGCAGTCTCGGGACTAGCGGGAGTTACGAGCAGTACTTC	CASSLGTSGSYEQYF
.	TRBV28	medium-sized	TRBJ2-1	TGTGCCAGCAGTTCGTACAATGAGCAGTTCTTC	CASSSYNEQFF
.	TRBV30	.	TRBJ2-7	TGTGCCTGGAGTGAGGGGAGTAGCTCCTACGAGCAGTACTTC	CAWSEGSSSYEQYF
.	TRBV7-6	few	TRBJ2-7	TGTGCCAGCAGACCAGTGGGCCTCTCCTACGAGCAGTACTTC	CASRPVGLSYEQYF
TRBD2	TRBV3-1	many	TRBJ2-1	TGTGCCAGCGCTACTAGCGGGAGGGCCAGGTATGAGCAGTTCTTC	CASATSGRARYEQFF
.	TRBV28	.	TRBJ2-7	TGTGCCAGCACTGGGTCTGGCCGGACAGTGGGCGAGCAGTACTTC	CASTGSGRTVGEQYF
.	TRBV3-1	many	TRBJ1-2	TGTGCCAGCAGCCAAGATAGGAGAGCTAACTATGGCTACACCTTC	CASSQDRRANYGYTF
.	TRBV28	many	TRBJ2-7	TGTGCCAGCAGTAGGAGCGAGCAGTACTTC	CASSRSEQYF
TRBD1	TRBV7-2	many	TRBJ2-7	TGTGCCAGCAGCAACCGACAGGGGTACGACTTCGAGCAGTACTTC	CASSNRQGYDFEQYF
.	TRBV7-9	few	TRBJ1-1	TGTGCCAGCAGCCGAGAGAACACTGAAGCTTTCTTT	CASSRENTEAFF
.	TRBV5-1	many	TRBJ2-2	TGCGCCAGCAGCTTGGTATTGGGACGGAACACCGGGGAGCTGTTTTTT	CASSLVLGRNTGELFF
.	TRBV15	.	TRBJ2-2	TGTGCCACCAGCAGGGGCCCCACCGGGGAGCTGTTTTTT	CATSRGPTGELFF
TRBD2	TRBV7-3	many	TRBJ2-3	TGTGCCAGCAGCTTGCGGGAGAAAGATACGCAGTATTTT	CASSLREKDTQYF
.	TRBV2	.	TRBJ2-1	TGTGCCAGCAGTGAGGATAGGTTGGATGAGCAGTTCTTC	CASSEDRLDEQFF
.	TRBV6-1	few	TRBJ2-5	TGTGCCAGCAGTCAAGGAAACTACCAAGAGACCCAGTACTTC	CASSQGNYQETQYF
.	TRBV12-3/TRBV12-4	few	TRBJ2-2	TGTGCCAGCAGTCCTGGGATTGGGGGGTCCGGGGAGCTGTTTTTT	CASSPGIGGSGELFF
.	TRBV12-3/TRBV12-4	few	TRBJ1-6	TGTGCCAGCAGTTTGGGGCCAGTTAATTCACCCCTCCACTTT	CASSLGPVNSPLHF
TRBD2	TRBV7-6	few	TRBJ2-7	TGTGCCAGCAGCCCTACTAGCGGGGGTTACTACGAGCAGTACTTC	CASSPTSGGYYEQYF
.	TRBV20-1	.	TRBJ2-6	TGCAGTGCTAGTTTAGGGCCTGGGGCCAACGTCCTGACTTTC	CSASLGPGANVLTF
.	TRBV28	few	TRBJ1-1	TGTGCCAGCAGTTTCCTCGCTGAAGCTTTCTTT	CASSFLAEAFF
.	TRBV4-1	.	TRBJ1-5	TGCGCCAGCAGCCAAGTTTCTACGAGGGGCTCGTATAGCAATCAGCCCCAGCATTTT	CASSQVSTRGSYSNQPQHF
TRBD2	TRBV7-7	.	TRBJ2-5	TGTGCTAGCAGCTTAGGGGGAGCGGGGGCTGCAGAGACCCAGTACTTC	CASSLGGAGAAETQYF
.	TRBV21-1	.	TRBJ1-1	TGTGCCAGCAGCAAAGACCATACAGGGGTTGAAAACACTGAAGCTTTCTTT	CASSKDHTGVENTEAFF
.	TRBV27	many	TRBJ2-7	TGTGCCAGCAGCCACCGGGACACCGAAAACCAACTAACCTACGAGCAGTACTTC	CASSHRDTENQLTYEQYF
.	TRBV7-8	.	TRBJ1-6	TGTGCCAGCAGCTTCCTGGGGGATATCGGTTCACCCCTCCACTTT	CASSFLGDIGSPLHF
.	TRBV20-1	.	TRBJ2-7	TGCAGTGCTAGGGTACAGGGAGGAGAGCAGTACTTC	CSARVQGGEQYF
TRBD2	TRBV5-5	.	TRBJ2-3	TGTGCCAGCAGCTTGGCGGGGACTAGCGGGACCCGCACAGATACGCAGTATTTT	CASSLAGTSGTRTDTQYF
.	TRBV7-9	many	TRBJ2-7	TGTGCCAGCAGCTTATGGGACGAGCAGTACTTC	CASSLWDEQYF